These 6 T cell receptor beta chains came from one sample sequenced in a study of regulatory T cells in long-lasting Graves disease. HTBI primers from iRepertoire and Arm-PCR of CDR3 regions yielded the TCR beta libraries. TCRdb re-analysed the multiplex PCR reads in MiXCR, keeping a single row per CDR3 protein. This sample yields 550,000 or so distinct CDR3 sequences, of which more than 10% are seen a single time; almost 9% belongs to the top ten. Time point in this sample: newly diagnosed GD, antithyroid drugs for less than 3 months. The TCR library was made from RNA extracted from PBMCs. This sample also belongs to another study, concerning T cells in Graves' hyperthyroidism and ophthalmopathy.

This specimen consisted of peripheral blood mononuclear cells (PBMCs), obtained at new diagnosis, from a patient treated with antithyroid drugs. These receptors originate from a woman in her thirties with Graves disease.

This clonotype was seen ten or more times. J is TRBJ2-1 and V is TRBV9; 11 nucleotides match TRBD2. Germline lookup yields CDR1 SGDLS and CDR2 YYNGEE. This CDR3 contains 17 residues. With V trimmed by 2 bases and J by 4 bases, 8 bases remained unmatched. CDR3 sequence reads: CASSVSTSGDEYNEQFF. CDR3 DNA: TGTGCCAGCAGCGTTTCGACTAGCGGGGACGAATACAATGAGCAGTTCTTC.

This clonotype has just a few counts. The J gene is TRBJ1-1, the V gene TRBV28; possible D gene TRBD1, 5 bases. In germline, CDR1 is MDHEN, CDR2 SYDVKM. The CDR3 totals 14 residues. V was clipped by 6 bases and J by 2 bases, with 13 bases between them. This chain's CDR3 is CASRVRTSNTEAFF. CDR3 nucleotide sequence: TGTGCCAGCAGAGTAAGGACATCCAACACTGAAGCTTTCTTT.

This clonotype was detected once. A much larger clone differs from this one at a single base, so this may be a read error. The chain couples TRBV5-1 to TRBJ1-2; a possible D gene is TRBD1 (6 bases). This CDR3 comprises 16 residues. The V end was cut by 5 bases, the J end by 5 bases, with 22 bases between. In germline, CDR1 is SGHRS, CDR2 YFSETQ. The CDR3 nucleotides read TGCGCCAGCAGAGAACTCCGGGACTCGGGGGCTTATGGCTACACCTTC. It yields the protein CASRELRDSGAYGYTF.

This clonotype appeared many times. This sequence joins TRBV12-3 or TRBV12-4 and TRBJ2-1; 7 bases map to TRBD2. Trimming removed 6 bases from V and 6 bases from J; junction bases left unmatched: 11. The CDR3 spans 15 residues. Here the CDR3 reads CASRLGLTALNEQFF. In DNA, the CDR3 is TGTGCCAGCAGGCTGGGACTAACCGCCCTCAATGAGCAGTTCTTC.

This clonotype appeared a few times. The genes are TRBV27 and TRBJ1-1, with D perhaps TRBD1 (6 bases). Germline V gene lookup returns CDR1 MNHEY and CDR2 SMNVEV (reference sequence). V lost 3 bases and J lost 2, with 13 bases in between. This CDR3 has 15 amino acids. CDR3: CASSFWGGTNTEAFF. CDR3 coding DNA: TGTGCCAGCAGTTTCTGGGGCGGGACAAACACTGAAGCTTTCTTT.

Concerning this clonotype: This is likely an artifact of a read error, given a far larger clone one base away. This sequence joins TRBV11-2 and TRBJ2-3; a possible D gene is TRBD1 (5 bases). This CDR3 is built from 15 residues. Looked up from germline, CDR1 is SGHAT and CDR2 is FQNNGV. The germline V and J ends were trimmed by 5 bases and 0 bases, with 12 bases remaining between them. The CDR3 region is CASSPDSLSTDTQYF. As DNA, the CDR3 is TGTGCCAGCAGCCCCGACAGTTTGAGCACAGATACGCAGTATTTT.